The table lists the clone carrying this T cell receptor beta chain with a few counts. Its cognate antigen is unknown. The data originate from a study of neurological immune-mediated disorders. Broader study findings: Private repertoires in all groups were suggested, as expanded clones shared no CDR3 amino acid sequences across subjects.

TCRdb re-derived calls from the 5' RACE reads in MiXCR, one entry per CDR3 protein. The table lists about 53,000 distinct CDR3 sequences, roughly 8.4% of them singletons. The time point denotes: longitudinal time-point 3. Germline V CDR1 and CDR2: GTSNPN, SVGIG (reference sequence). The CDR3 extends over 14 amino acids. V lost 0 bases, J lost 4 bases, and 11 bases lay in between. Specimen: PBMCs. This TCR derives from a middle-aged woman in good health. V gene TRBV30 combines with J gene TRBJ2-3; D uncertain. The CDR3 region is CAWSVRRPADTQYF. The CDR3, as DNA: TGTGCCTGGAGTGTACGCAGACCGGCAGATACGCAGTATTTT.